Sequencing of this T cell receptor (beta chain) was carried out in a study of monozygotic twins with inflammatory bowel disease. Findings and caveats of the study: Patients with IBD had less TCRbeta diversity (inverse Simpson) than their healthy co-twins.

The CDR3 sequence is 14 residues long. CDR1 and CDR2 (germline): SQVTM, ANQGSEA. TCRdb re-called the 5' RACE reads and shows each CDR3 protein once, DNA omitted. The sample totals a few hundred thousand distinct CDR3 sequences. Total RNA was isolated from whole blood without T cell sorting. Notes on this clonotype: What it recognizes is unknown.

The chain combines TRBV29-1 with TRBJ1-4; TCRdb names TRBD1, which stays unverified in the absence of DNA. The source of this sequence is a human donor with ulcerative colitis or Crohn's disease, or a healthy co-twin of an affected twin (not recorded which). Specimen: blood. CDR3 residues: CSVEGGQGIEKLFF.